This T cell receptor beta chain derives from a study of shared clonotypes between healthy human individuals. Study conclusions and caveats: Genetic and exposure-history diversity was limited by the small donor number. On the whole, naive subsets had larger estimated richness than memory subsets had.

The V gene end was trimmed by 0 bases and the J gene end by 6 bases; junction bases not matched to a gene: 17. The germline V gene has CDR1 SGHNT and CDR2 YYREEE (reference sequence). The CDR3 covers 19 residues. Measured with immunoSEQ multiplex PCR; TCRdb has only the in-frame clones, and not every one. The table includes around 940,000 clones, 76% detected once. With respect to this clone: Its target is unknown.

Sequencing was performed on memory CD4+ T cells sorted from blood. Stated subset: CD45RA-negative fraction. The V call is TRBV5-4, the J call TRBJ2-7; 11 positions match TRBD2. The source is a man aged 18 to 29 in good health. CDR3: CASSLDPGLAENPAREQYF. As DNA, the CDR3 is TGTGCCAGCAGCTTGGATCCGGGACTAGCGGAGAACCCCGCACGCGAGCAGTACTTC.